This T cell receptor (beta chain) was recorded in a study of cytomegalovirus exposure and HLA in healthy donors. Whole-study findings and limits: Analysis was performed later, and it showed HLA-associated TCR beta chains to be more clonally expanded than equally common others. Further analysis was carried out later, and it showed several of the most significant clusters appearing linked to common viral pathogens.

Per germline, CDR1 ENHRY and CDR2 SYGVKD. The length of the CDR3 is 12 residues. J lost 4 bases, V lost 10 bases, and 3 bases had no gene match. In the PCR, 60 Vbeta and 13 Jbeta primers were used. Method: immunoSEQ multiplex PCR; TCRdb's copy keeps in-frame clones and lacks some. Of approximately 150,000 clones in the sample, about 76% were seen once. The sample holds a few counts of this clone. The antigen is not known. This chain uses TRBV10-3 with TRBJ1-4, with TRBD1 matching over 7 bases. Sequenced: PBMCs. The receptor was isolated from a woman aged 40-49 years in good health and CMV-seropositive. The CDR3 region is CATTGDNEKLFF. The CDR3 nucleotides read TGTGCCACCACAGGGGATAATGAAAAACTGTTTTTT.